This T cell receptor (beta chain) was sequenced for a study of blood T cell repertoires in COVID-19. Study background: From T cells, B-cell-depleted T cells, or PBMCs came the material, which was cDNA or gDNA.

Assay: immunoSEQ multiplex PCR; the TCRdb copy retains only in-frame clones and omits some. The repertoire has 400,000 or so clones, roughly nine tenths of them found once; the top ten carry around 1.1%. Study members were between about 18 and 95 years old and lived in 24 US regions. Donors in Cohort 3 counted as recovered after two negative PCRs, clearance, or symptom resolution. This clone was recorded only once. From germline, CDR1 is KGHDR and CDR2 SFDVKD. The CDR3 has 13 residues. After removal of 4 bases from V and 8 bases from J, the junction contained 6 bases not matched to a gene. This receptor was identified in a man younger than 40 who had recovered from COVID-19. The chain combines TRBV24-1 with TRBJ1-2; 7 nucleotides line up with TRBD1. Material for sequencing was PBMCs or T cells enriched from blood (not recorded which). The CDR3 region is CATSDPTGRGYTF. CDR3 DNA sequence: TGTGCCACCAGTGACCCGACAGGGAGAGGCTACACCTTC.